The 31 T cell receptor beta chains reported below all come from one sample, sequenced in a study of chemoradiotherapy in HPV16-positive cancers. The protocol was immunoSEQ multiplex PCR, while the TCRdb copy is restricted to in-frame clones and leaves out a portion. In the table there are 50,000 to 55,000 clones, about nine tenths of which are singletons. Sequencing used blood, obtained from a patient who underwent chemoradiotherapy. The origin of the receptors is a human donor with HPV-associated anogenital cancer.

The CDR3 is CAIRGQGLGHEQYF. The CDR3 DNA follows: TGTGCCATCAGGGGACAGGGTCTTGGCCACGAGCAGTACTTC. This chain connects TRBV10-3 to TRBJ2-7; 9 bases are shared with TRBD1. In germline, CDR1 is ENHRY, CDR2 SYGVKD. The CDR3 length is 14 residues. With 6 bases clipped from V and 5 bases from J, the junction kept 8 bases outside the gene matches.

V is TRBV19 and J is TRBJ2-2; 13 nucleotides agree with TRBD2. Germline V gene data show CDR1 as LNHDA and CDR2 as SQIVND (reference sequence). The CDR3 has 17 amino acids. V lost 5 bases to trimming and J lost 5 bases; unmatched junction nucleotides: 8. This CDR3 is CASSFRTSGSWTGELFF. CDR3 nucleotide sequence: TGTGCCAGTAGTTTCCGGACTAGCGGGAGCTGGACCGGGGAGCTGTTTTTT.

The rearrangement links TRBV4-3 to TRBJ2-3, with D hard to call. The CDR3 runs 16 residues. V was cut by 0 bases and J by 0 bases, with 10 bases left in between. The germline V gene encodes CDR1 LGHNA and CDR2 YSLEER. The CDR3 nucleotides read TGCGCCAGCAGCCAAGATCGCGCTGCCAGCACAGATACGCAGTATTTT. It encodes CASSQDRAASTDTQYF.

The CDR3 sequence: CASSCPGEQFF. CDR3 nucleotides: TGTGCCAGCAGCTGTCCAGGGGAGCAGTTCTTC. The J gene is TRBJ2-1, the V gene TRBV12-1; TRBD1 is taken as the D call from the table, unchecked against the DNA. TRBV12-1 is classified as a pseudogene. The CDR3 sequence is 11 residues long.

V usage is TRBV9 and J usage is TRBJ1-3, with TRBD1 matching over 7 bases. This CDR3 is built from 16 residues. CDR1 and CDR2 (germline): SGDLS, YYNGEE. Trimming removed 0 bases from V and 3 bases from J; junction bases left unmatched: 6. The CDR3 sequence: CASSVGLQGVGNTIYF. CDR3 DNA sequence: TGTGCCAGCAGCGTAGGCCTTCAGGGGGTTGGAAACACCATATATTTT. Using reference TRBV9 and TRBJ1-3 for the parts outside the CDR3, the full variable domain is DSGVTQTPKHLITATGQRVTLRCSPRSGDLSVYWYQQSLDQGLQFLIQYYNGEERAKGNILERFSAQQFPDLHSELNLSSLELGDSALYFCASSVGLQGVGNTIYFGEGSWLTVV.

The chain combines TRBV29-1 with TRBJ2-3, with D unresolved. CDR1 is SQVTM, CDR2 ANQGSEA, per germline. V was pared by 8 bases and J by 1 base, with 10 bases between. The length of the CDR3 is 12 residues. The CDR3: CSWGGGTDTQYF. The CDR3 nucleotides read TGCAGCTGGGGTGGGGGCACAGATACGCAGTATTTT.

This chain links TRBV9 with TRBJ1-1; D is uncertain. With 0 bases removed from V and 1 base from J, the gap between germline ends came to 16 bases. CDR3 length: 17 amino acids. Germline V lookup: CDR1 SGDLS, CDR2 YYNGEE. CDR3 DNA sequence: TGTGCCAGCAGCGTAGCCCCTACGCAGTTCTCGAACACTGAAGCTTTCTTT. Translated, it gives CASSVAPTQFSNTEAFF.

This clone was seen more than once but under ten times. The chain uses TRBV30 and TRBJ2-3; TRBD2 is a possible D gene (7 bases). Germline V gene sequence: CDR1 GTSNPN, CDR2 SVGIG (reference sequence). CDR3 size: 15 residues. The V gene lost 0 bases and the J gene lost 1 base, with 11 bases spanning the gap. The CDR3: CAWSVRGAGTDTQYF. CDR3 sequence (DNA): TGTGCCTGGAGTGTACGGGGGGCTGGCACAGATACGCAGTATTTT.

This chain joins TRBV7-8 and TRBJ2-1; 9 bases fit TRBD2. The trim removed 5 bases at V and 4 bases at J, leaving 6 bases unmatched. This CDR3 is built from 15 residues. Germline lookup yields CDR1 SGHVS and CDR2 FQNEAQ. The DNA for the CDR3 is TGTGCCAGCAGCACCTTTAGCGGGAGTTACAATGAGCAGTTCTTC. This translates into CASSTFSGSYNEQFF.

The genes are TRBV19 and TRBJ1-1; no firm D call. The CDR3 consists of 16 residues. Germline CDR1 LNHDA, CDR2 SQIVND (reference sequence). Trimming pared 5 bases from V and 6 bases from J, leaving 22 bases between. The CDR3: CASSPSLGLKVPEAFF. The CDR3 DNA reads TGTGCCAGTAGTCCGTCTTTGGGCCTCAAGGTACCTGAAGCTTTCTTT.

In this sample, this clone turned up once. CDR3 DNA: TGCGCCAGCAGCTTGGGACGGGGGGTTGAGACCCAGTACTTC. Encoded protein: CASSLGRGVETQYF. The rearrangement links TRBV5-1 to TRBJ2-5, with 7 bases identical to TRBD2. The V segment lost 0 bases and the J segment 5 bases; nucleotides outside the gene matches: 4. The germline gives CDR1 SGHRS, CDR2 YFSETQ. The CDR3 is 14 residues long. Supplemented by reference TRBV5-1 and TRBJ2-5, the full variable domain reads KAGVTQTPRYLIKTRGQQVTLSCSPISGHRSVSWYQQTPGQGLQFLFEYFSETQRNKGNFPGRFSGRQFSNSRSEMNVSTLELGDSALYLCASSLGRGVETQYFGPGTRLLVL.

V usage is TRBV6-1 and J usage is TRBJ2-7; D might be TRBD1 (5 bases). The germline V gene has CDR1 MNHNS and CDR2 SASEGT. The V and J ends lost 4 bases and 0 bases respectively, with 10 bases between them. This CDR3 contains 14 residues. CDR3: CASSVGRDSYEQYF. CDR3 DNA: TGTGCCAGCAGTGTCGGCAGGGACTCCTACGAGCAGTACTTC.

The rearrangement joins TRBV27 to TRBJ2-1; TRBD2 matches 12 bases. The CDR3 covers 16 residues. Germline CDR1 MNHEY, CDR2 SMNVEV (reference sequence). With V trimmed by 5 bases and J by 9 bases, 11 bases remained unmatched. The CDR3 DNA is TGTGCCAGCAGTATAAATCTAGCGGGAGGGAATAGTGAGCAGTTCTTC. Protein product: CASSINLAGGNSEQFF.

The V call is TRBV9, the J call TRBJ1-1, with 7 bases identical to TRBD1. The germline gives CDR1 SGDLS, CDR2 YYNGEE. With V trimmed by 3 bases and J by 6 bases, 11 bases remained unmatched. The CDR3 is 15 amino acids. CDR3 sequence: CASSADPQGRAEAFF. The CDR3 DNA follows: TGTGCCAGCAGCGCGGATCCACAGGGGAGGGCTGAAGCTTTCTTT.

J is TRBJ2-7 and V is TRBV30; D may be TRBD1 or TRBD2 (5 bases each). Trimming removed 3 bases from V and 3 bases from J, with 15 bases in between. CDR3 length equals 14 residues. Germline V CDR1 and CDR2: GTSNPN, SVGIG (reference sequence). CDR3 amino acids: CAWSDLLRGYEQYF. CDR3 nucleotides: TGTGCCTGGAGCGACTTACTGAGGGGCTACGAGCAGTACTTC.

The CDR3 nucleotides are TGTGCCAGCAGTCTGTTGACAGGAACACACGAGCAGTACTTC. Its protein is CASSLLTGTHEQYF. The rearrangement joins TRBV6-6 to TRBJ2-7; a possible D gene is TRBD1 (6 bases). Trimming pared 5 bases from V and 5 bases from J, leaving 16 bases between. Germline V gives CDR1 MNHNY, CDR2 SVGAGI (reference sequence). The CDR3 spans 14 residues.

The chain joins TRBV5-1 to TRBJ2-7, with a possible D match to TRBD2 (5 bases). Germline CDR1 and CDR2: SGHRS and YFSETQ. V was pared by 4 bases and J by 1 base, with 9 bases between. The CDR3 has 13 residues. CDR3 amino acids: CASSIGESYEQYF. For the CDR3, the DNA is TGCGCCAGCAGCATCGGGGAATCCTACGAGCAGTACTTC.

J is TRBJ2-7 and V is TRBV4-3; 10 bases map to TRBD2. The CDR3 is 15 residues long. Germline V lookup: CDR1 LGHNA, CDR2 YSLEER. Trimming took 3 bases from V and 3 from J; bases not matched to a gene: 5. The CDR3 here is CASSHGTSAGYEQYF. The CDR3 DNA follows: TGCGCCAGCAGCCATGGGACTAGCGCTGGCTACGAGCAGTACTTC.

The chain is built from TRBV14 and TRBJ2-3, with TRBD2 identical over 8 bases. This CDR3 is built from 15 residues. With V trimmed by 2 bases and J by 5 bases, 6 bases remained unmatched. Germline V lookup: CDR1 SGHDN, CDR2 FVKESK. The CDR3: CASSQRAGVRDTQYF. CDR3 DNA: TGTGCCAGCAGCCAAAGAGCGGGAGTAAGAGATACGCAGTATTTT.

The rearrangement joins TRBV5-1 to TRBJ1-1; no reliable D call. V was trimmed by 0 bases and J by 0 bases, leaving 9 bases between them. The CDR3 extends over 15 amino acids. CDR1 and CDR2 (germline): SGHRS, YFSETQ. The CDR3 loop is CASSLDTVMNTEAFF. The DNA of the CDR3 is TGCGCCAGCAGCTTGGATACAGTCATGAACACTGAAGCTTTCTTT.

The chain combines TRBV7-3 with TRBJ1-1; unclear D gene. V gave up 6 bases and J gave up 2 bases, with 10 bases separating them. CDR3 size: 13 residues. Germline V gene data show CDR1 as SGHTA and CDR2 as FQGTGA. This CDR3 reads CASREQPNTEAFF. The CDR3, as DNA: TGTGCCAGCAGAGAGCAGCCCAACACTGAAGCTTTCTTT.

The chain couples TRBV18 to TRBJ1-6; a possible D gene is TRBD1 (5 bases). The V end lost 4 bases, the J end lost 6 bases, and 7 bases lay between the germline ends. This CDR3 has 13 amino acids. The germline V gene encodes CDR1 KGHSH and CDR2 LQKENI. In nucleotides, the CDR3 is TGTGCCAGCTCACGACAGAGTAATTCACCCCTCCACTTT. It codes for CASSRQSNSPLHF.

V usage is TRBV10-3 and J usage is TRBJ2-1; TRBD2 is a possible D gene (6 bases). V was trimmed by 7 bases and J by 0 bases, leaving 10 bases between them. The CDR3 runs 14 residues. Germline V CDR1 and CDR2: ENHRY, SYGVKD. The CDR3 is CAITGGTSYNEQFF. The DNA of the CDR3 is TGTGCCATCACAGGCGGGACCTCCTACAATGAGCAGTTCTTC.

This sequence joins TRBV7-9 and TRBJ2-3; a weak D match, TRBD1 (6 bases). This CDR3 is 14 amino acids long. Looked up from germline, CDR1 is SEHNR and CDR2 is FQNEAQ (reference sequence). Trimming took off 5 bases at V and 2 bases at J, with 11 bases between the two ends. The CDR3 spells CASSPGAFTDTQYF. The CDR3 DNA reads as TGTGCCAGCAGCCCAGGGGCGTTCACAGATACGCAGTATTTT. The variable domain in full, completed from reference TRBV7-9 and TRBJ2-3, reads DTGVSQNPRHKITKRGQNVTFRCDPISEHNRLYWYRQTLGQGPEFLTYFQNEAQLEKSRLLSDRFSAERPKGSFSTLEIQRTEQGDSAMYLCASSPGAFTDTQYFGPGTRLTVL.

This clone was detected once. This chain joins TRBV4-2 and TRBJ2-5; 7 nucleotides line up with TRBD2. J gave up 7 bases and V 0 bases, and 23 bases lay outside the gene matches. The CDR3 is 20 residues long. Germline V CDR1 and CDR2: LGHNA, YNFKEQ. This CDR3 is CASSQELRFWGGGSSWTQYF. The CDR3 DNA reads TGTGCCAGCAGCCAAGAATTAAGGTTTTGGGGCGGGGGATCGTCCTGGACCCAGTACTTC.

V and J are TRBV5-1 and TRBJ1-1; D is possibly TRBD1 (6 bases). This CDR3 has 18 amino acids. Trimming left V 6 bases short and J 1 base short, with 25 bases between. Germline CDR1 is SGHRS and CDR2 is YFSETQ. CDR3 sequence reads: CASTTGTLISIKNTEAFF. CDR3 DNA: TGCGCCAGCACTACCGGGACACTGATTTCTATAAAGAACACTGAAGCTTTCTTT.

V and J are TRBV5-1 and TRBJ1-3, with D uncertain. CDR1 SGHRS and CDR2 YFSETQ come from the germline V gene. V was pared by 4 bases and J by 1 base, with 15 bases between. The CDR3 covers 16 residues. The CDR3 is CASSVEPRDSGNTIYF. For the CDR3, the DNA is TGCGCCAGCAGCGTGGAGCCCCGTGATTCTGGAAACACCATATATTTT.

The rearrangement uses TRBV5-1 and TRBJ1-1; D gene uncertain. The CDR3 is 15 residues long. CDR1 SGHRS and CDR2 YFSETQ come from the germline V gene. With 3 bases removed from V and 5 bases from J, the gap between germline ends came to 17 bases. CDR3 protein: CASSSGGGFGTEAFF. The CDR3 nucleotides are TGCGCCAGCAGCTCAGGAGGCGGGTTTGGGACTGAAGCTTTCTTT.

The V gene is TRBV19, the J gene TRBJ1-5; D might be TRBD1 (6 bases). The CDR3 runs 15 residues. V was pared by 6 bases and J by 1 base, with 13 bases between. Germline V gives CDR1 LNHDA, CDR2 SQIVND (reference sequence). The CDR3 DNA sequence: TGTGCCAGTAGGACTACGGGGGCCAGCAATCAGCCCCAGCATTTT. Its translation: CASRTTGASNQPQHF.

J is TRBJ1-1 and V is TRBV6-5; D not certain. The CDR3 is made up of 14 amino acids. Germline V gives CDR1 MNHEY, CDR2 SVGAGI. V was shortened by 2 bases and J by 0 bases, with 7 bases between the two germline ends. CDR3 coding DNA: TGTGCCAGCAGTTACGGACTCTTGAACACTGAAGCTTTCTTT. Translating gives CASSYGLLNTEAFF.

This clone was seen just once. V and J are TRBV21-1 and TRBJ2-3; TRBD1, the table's D call, lacks a check against the DNA. TRBV21-1 is classified as a pseudogene. This CDR3 has 16 amino acids. CDR3 amino acids: CASSKPGQGSTDTQYF. CDR3 DNA sequence: TGTGCCAGCAGCAAACCGGGACAGGGCTCCACAGATACGCAGTATTTT.